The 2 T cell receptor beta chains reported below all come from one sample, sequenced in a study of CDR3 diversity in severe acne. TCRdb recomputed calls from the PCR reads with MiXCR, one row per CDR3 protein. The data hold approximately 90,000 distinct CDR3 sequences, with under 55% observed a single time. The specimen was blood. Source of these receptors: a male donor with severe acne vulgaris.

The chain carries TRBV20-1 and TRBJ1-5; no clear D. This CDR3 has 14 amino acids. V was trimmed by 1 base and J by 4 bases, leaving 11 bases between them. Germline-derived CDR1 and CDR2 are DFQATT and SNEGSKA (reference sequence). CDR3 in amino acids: CSARGATGNQPQHF. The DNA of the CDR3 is TGCAGTGCTAGAGGGGCAACTGGGAATCAGCCCCAGCATTTT.

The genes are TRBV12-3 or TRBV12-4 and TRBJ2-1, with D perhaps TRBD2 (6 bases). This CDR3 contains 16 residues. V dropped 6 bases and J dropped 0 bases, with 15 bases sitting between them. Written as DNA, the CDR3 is TGTGCCAGCAGGGGGAATGCGGGAAGCTCCTACAATGAGCAGTTCTTC. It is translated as CASRGNAGSSYNEQFF.